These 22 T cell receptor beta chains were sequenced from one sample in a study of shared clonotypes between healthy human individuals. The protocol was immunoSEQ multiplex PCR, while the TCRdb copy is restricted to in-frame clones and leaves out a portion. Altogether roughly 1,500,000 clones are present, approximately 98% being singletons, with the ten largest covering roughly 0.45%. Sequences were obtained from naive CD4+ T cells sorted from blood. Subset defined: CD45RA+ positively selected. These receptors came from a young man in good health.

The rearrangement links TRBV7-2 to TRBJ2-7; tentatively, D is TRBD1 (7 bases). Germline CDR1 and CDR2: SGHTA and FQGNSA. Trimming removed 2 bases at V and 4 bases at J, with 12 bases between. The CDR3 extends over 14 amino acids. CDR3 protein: CASSLRTGGYEQYF. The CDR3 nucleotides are TGTGCCAGCAGCTTAAGGACAGGAGGGTACGAGCAGTACTTC.

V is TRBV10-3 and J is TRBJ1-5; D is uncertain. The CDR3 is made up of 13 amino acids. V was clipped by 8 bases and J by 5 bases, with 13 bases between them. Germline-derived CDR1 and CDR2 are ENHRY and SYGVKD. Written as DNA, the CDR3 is TGTGCCATCCGGGATTTGTTTGATCAGCCCCAGCATTTT. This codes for CAIRDLFDQPQHF.

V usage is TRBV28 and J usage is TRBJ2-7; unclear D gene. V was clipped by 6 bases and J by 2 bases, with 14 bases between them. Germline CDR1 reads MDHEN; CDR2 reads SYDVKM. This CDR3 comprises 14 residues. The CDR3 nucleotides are TGTGCCAGCAGGGGATACAGTACACCCTACGAGCAGTACTTC. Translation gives CASRGYSTPYEQYF.

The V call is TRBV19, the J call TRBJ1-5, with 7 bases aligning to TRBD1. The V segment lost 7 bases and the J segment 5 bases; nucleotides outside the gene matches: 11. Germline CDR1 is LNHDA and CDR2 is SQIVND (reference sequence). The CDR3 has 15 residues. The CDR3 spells CASMAPNRGDQPQHF. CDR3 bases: TGTGCCAGTATGGCGCCTAACAGGGGTGATCAGCCCCAGCATTTT.

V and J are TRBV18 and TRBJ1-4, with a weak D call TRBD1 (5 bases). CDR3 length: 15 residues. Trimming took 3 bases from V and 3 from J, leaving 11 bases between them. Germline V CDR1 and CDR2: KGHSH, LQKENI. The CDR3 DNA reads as TGTGCCAGCTCACCGGTGGGGACGGCTAATGAAAAACTGTTTTTT. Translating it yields CASSPVGTANEKLFF.

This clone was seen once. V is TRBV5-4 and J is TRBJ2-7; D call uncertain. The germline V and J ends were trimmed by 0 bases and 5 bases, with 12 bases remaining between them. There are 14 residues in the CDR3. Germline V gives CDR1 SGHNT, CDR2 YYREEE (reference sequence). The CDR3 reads CASSLEPQSHEQYF. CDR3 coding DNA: TGTGCCAGCAGCTTGGAGCCCCAGAGCCACGAGCAGTACTTC.

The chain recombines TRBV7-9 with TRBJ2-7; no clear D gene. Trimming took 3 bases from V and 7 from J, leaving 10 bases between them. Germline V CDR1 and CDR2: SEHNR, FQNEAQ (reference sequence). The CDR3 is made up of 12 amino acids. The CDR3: CASSFPLGEQYF. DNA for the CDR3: TGTGCCAGCAGCTTCCCCTTGGGGGAGCAGTACTTC.

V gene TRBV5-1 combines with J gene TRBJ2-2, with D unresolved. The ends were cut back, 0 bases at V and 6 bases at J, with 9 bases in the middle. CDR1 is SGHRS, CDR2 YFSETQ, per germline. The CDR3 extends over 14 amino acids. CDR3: CASSLGVEAGELFF. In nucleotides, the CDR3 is TGCGCCAGCAGCTTGGGTGTCGAGGCCGGGGAGCTGTTTTTT. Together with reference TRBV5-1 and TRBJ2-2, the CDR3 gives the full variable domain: KAGVTQTPRYLIKTRGQQVTLSCSPISGHRSVSWYQQTPGQGLQFLFEYFSETQRNKGNFPGRFSGRQFSNSRSEMNVSTLELGDSALYLCASSLGVEAGELFFGEGSRLTVL.

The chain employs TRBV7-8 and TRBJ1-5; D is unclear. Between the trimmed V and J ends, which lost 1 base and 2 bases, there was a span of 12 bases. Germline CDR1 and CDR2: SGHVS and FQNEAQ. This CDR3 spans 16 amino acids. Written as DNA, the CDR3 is TGTGCCAGCAGCTTAGGTTACCGTGGTGGCAATCAGCCCCAGCATTTT. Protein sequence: CASSLGYRGGNQPQHF.

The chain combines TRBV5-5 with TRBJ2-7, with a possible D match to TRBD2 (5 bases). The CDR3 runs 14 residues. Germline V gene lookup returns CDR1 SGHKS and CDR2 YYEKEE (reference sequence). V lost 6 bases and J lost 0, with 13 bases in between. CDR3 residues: CASTINEGSYEQYF. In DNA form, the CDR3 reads TGTGCCAGCACGATTAATGAGGGCTCCTACGAGCAGTACTTC. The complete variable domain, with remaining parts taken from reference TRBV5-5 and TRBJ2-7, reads DAGVTQSPTHLIKTRGQQVTLRCSPISGHKSVSWYQQVLGQGPQFIFQYYEKEERGRGNFPDRFSARQFPNYSSELNVNALLLGDSALYLCASTINEGSYEQYFGPGTRLTVT.

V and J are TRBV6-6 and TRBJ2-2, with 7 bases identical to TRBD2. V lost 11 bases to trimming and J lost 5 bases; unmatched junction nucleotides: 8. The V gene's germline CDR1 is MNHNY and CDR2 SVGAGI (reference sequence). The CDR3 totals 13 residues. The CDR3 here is CAGKRDYTGELFF. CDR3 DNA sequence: TGTGCCGGAAAGCGGGATTATACCGGGGAGCTGTTTTTT.

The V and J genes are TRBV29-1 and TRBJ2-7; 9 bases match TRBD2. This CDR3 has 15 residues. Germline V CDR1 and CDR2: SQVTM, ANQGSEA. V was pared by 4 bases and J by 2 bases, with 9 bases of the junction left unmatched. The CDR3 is CSVATDPSGAYEQYF. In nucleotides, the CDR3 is TGCAGCGTTGCTACTGACCCTAGCGGGGCCTACGAGCAGTACTTC.

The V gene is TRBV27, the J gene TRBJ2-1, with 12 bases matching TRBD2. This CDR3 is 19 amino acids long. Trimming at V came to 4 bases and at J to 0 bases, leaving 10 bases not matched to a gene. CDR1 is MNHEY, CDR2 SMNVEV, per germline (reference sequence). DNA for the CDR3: TGTGCCAGCAGTTCTACCGGACTAGCGGGGAAGGGCTCCTACAATGAGCAGTTCTTC. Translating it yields CASSSTGLAGKGSYNEQFF.

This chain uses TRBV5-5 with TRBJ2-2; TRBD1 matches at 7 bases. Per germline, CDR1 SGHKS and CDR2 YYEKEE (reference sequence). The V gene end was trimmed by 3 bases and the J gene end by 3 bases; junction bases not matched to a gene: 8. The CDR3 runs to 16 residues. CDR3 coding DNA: TGTGCCAGCAGCTCCTACAGGGGCGGGCACACCGGGGAGCTGTTTTTT. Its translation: CASSSYRGGHTGELFF.

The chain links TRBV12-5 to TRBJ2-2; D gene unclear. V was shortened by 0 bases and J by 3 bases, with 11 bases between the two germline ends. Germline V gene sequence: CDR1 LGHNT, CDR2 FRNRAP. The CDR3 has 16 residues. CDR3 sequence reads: CASGLVGPGYTGELFF. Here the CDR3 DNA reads TGTGCTAGTGGTTTGGTGGGCCCAGGCTACACCGGGGAGCTGTTTTTT.

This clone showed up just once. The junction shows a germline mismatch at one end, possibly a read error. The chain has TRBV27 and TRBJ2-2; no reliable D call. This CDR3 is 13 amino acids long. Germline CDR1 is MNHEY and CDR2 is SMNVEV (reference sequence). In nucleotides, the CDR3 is TGTGCCAGCAGAGAGTTGAACGCCGGGGAGCTGTTTTTT. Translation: CASRELNAGELFF.

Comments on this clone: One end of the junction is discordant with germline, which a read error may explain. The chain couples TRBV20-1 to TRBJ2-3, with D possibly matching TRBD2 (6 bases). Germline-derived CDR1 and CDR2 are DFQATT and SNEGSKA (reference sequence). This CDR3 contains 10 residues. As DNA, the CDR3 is TGCAGTGCTCCTCGAAAGGGACTCCTTTTT. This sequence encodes CSAPRKGLLF.

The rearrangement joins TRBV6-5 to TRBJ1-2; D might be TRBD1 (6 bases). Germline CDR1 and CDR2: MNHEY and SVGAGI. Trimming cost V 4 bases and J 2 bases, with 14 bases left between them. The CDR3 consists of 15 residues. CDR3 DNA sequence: TGTGCCAGCAGTTCCCAAACGGACAGAAACTATGGCTACACCTTC. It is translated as CASSSQTDRNYGYTF.

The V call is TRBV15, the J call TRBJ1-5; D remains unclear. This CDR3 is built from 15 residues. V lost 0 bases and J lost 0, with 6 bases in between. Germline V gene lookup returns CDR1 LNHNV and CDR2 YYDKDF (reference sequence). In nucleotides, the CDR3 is TGTGCCACCAGCAGAGAACGGAATAGCAATCAGCCCCAGCATTTT. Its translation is CATSRERNSNQPQHF.

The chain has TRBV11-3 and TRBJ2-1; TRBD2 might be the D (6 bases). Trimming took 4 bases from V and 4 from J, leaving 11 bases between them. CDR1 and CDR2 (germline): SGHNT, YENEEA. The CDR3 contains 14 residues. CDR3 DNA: TGTGCCAGCAGCTCGACCGGGACTTACAATGAGCAGTTCTTC. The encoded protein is CASSSTGTYNEQFF. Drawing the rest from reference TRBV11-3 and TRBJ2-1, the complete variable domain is EAGVVQSPRYKIIEKKQPVAFWCNPISGHNTLYWYLQNLGQGPELLIRYENEEAVDDSQLPKDRFSAERLKGVDSTLKIQPAELGDSAVYLCASSSTGTYNEQFFGPGTRLTVL.

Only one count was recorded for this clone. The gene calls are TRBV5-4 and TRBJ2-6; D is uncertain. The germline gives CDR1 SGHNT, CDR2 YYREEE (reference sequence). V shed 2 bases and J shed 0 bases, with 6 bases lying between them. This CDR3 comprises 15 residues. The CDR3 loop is CASSLQRSGANVLTF. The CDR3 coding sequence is TGTGCCAGCAGCTTACAGCGCTCTGGGGCCAACGTCCTGACTTTC.

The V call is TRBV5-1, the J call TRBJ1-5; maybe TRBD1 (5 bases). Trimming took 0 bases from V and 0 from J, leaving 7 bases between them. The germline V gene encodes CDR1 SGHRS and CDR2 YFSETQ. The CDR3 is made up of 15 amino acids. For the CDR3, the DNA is TGCGCCAGCAGCTTGGGGGGCCATAGCAATCAGCCCCAGCATTTT. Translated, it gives CASSLGGHSNQPQHF.